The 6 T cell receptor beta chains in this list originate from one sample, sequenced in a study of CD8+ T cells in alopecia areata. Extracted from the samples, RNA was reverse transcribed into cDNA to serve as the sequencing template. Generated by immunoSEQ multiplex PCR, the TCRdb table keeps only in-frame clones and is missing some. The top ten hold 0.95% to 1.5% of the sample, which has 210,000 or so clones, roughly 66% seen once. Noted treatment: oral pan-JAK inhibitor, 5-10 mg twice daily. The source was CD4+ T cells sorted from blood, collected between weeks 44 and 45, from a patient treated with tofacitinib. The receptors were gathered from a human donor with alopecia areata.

CDR3 residues: CSVTQGSGNTIYF. DNA for the CDR3: TGCAGCGTTACTCAGGGATCTGGAAACACCATATATTTT. V usage is TRBV29-1 and J usage is TRBJ1-3; weak D call: TRBD1 (5 bases). Per the germline V gene, CDR1 is SQVTM and CDR2 is ANQGSEA. The CDR3 is 13 amino acids. Trimming took 5 bases from V and 1 from J, leaving 9 bases between them.

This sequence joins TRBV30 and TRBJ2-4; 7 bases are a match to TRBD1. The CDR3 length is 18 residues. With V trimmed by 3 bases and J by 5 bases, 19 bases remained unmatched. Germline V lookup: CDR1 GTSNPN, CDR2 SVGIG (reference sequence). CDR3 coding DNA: TGTGCCTGGAGCGAGAGGGGGCGGCTAGCAAGGCGAGAAAACATTCAGTACTTC. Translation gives CAWSERGRLARRENIQYF.

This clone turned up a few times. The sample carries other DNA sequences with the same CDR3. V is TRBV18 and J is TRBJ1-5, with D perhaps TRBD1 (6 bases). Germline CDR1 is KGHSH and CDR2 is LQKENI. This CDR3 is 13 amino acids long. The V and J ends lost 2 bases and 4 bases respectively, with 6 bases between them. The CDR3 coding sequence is TGTGCCAGCTCACCAGGACAGAATCAGCCCCAGCATTTT. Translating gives CASSPGQNQPQHF.

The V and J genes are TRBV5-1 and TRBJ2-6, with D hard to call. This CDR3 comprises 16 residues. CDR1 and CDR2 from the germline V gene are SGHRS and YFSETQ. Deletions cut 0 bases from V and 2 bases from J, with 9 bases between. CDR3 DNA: TGCGCCAGCAGCTTGGATTTGGTAGCTGGGGCCAACGTCCTGACTTTC. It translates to CASSLDLVAGANVLTF. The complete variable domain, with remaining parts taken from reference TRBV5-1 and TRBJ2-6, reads KAGVTQTPRYLIKTRGQQVTLSCSPISGHRSVSWYQQTPGQGLQFLFEYFSETQRNKGNFPGRFSGRQFSNSRSEMNVSTLELGDSALYLCASSLDLVAGANVLTFGAGSRLTVL.

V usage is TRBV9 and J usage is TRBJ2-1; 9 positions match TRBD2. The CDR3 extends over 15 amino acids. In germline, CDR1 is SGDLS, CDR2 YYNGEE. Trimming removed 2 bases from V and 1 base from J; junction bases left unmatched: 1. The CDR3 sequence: CASSVSGGSYNEQFF. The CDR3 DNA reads TGTGCCAGCAGCGTTAGCGGGGGATCCTACAATGAGCAGTTCTTC.

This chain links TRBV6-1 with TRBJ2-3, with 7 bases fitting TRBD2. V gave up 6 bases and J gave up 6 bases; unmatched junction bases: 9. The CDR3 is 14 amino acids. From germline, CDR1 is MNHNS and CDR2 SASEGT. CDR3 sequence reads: CASSDRLAYDTQYF. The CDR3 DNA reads TGTGCCAGCAGCGACCGACTAGCTTATGATACGCAGTATTTT.